This entry is about one T cell receptor (beta chain). At one end the junction does not follow the germline gene, possibly because of a read error. Assignment of participants to cohorts was predicated upon participant-reported clinical history. The data were obtained in a study of blood T cell repertoires in COVID-19. Across the study: PBMCs, B-cell-depleted T cells, or T cells were the source of the cDNA or gDNA that made up the material.

Sequencing was performed with immunoSEQ multiplex PCR; in TCRdb, only in-frame clones are kept and a portion is missing. The sample consists of about 86,000 clones, 80% to 90% of them appearing once. The sample taken for sequencing was PBMCs or T cells enriched from blood (not recorded which). This clonotype was sampled from a woman aged 45-65 years with acute COVID-19.

CDR3 amino acids: CASSQGTGIEKLFF. CDR3 DNA: TGTGCTAGCAGCCAGGGGACAGGGATTGAAAAACTGTTTTTT. This sequence joins TRBV7-7 and TRBJ1-4; 9 bases fit TRBD1. Germline lookup yields CDR1 SSHAT and CDR2 FNYEAQ (reference sequence). The CDR3 totals 14 residues. Based on the CDR3 plus reference TRBV7-7 and TRBJ1-4, the full variable domain is GAGVSQSPRYKVTKRGQDVTLRCDPISSHATLYWYQQALGQGPEFLTYFNYEAQPDKSGLPSDRFSAERPEGSISTLTIQRTEQRDSAMYRCASSQGTGIEKLFFGSGTQLSVL.